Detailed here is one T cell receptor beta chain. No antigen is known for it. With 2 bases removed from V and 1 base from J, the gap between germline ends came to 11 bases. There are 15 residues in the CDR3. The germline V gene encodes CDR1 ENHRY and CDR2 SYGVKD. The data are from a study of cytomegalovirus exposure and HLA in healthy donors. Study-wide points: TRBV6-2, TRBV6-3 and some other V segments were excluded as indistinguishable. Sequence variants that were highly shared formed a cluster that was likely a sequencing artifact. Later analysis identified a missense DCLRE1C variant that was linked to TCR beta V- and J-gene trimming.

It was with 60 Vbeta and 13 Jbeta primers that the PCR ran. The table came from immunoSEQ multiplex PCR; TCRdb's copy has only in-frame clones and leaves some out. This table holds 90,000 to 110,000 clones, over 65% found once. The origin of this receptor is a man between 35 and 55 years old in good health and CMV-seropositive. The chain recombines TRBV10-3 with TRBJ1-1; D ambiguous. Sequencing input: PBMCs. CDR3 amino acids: CAISELSLENTEAFF. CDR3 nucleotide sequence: TGTGCCATCAGTGAGCTTTCTTTAGAGAACACTGAAGCTTTCTTT.